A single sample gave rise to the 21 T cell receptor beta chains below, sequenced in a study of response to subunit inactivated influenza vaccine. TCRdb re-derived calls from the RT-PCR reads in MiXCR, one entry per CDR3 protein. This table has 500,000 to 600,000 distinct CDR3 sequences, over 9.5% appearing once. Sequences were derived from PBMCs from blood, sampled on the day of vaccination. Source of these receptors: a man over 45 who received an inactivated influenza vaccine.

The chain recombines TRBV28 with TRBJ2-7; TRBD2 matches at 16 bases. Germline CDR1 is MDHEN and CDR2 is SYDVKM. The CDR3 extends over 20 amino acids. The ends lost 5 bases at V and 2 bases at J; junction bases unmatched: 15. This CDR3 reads CASSTSLGGLAGGQPYEQYF. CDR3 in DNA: TGTGCCAGCAGTACCTCTTTGGGGGGACTAGCGGGAGGGCAGCCCTACGAGCAGTACTTC. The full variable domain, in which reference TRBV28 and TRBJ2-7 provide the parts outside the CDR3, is DVKVTQSSRYLVKRTGEKVFLECVQDMDHENMFWYRQDPGLGLRLIYFSYDVKMKEKGDIPEGYSVSREKKERFSLILESASTNQTSMYLCASSTSLGGLAGGQPYEQYFGPGTRLTVT.

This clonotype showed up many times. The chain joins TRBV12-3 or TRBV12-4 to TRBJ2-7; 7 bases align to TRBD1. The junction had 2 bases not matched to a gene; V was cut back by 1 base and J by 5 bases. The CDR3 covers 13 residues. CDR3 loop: CASSLDRGNEQYF. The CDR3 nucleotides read TGTGCCAGCAGTTTAGACAGGGGAAACGAGCAGTACTTC.

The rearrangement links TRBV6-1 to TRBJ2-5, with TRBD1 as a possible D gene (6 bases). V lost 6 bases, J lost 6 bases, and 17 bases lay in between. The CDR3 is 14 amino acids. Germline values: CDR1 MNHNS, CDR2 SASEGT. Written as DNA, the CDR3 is TGTGCCAGCAGCCCCCCCAGGGGAAGGCAGACCCAGTACTTC. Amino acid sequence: CASSPPRGRQTQYF.

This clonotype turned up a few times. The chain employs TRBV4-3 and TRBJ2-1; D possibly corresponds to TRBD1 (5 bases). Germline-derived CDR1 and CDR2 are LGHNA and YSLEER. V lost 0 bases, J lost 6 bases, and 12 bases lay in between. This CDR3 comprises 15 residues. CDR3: CASSQESQGGNEQFF. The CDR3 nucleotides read TGCGCCAGCAGCCAAGAGTCCCAGGGCGGCAATGAGCAGTTCTTC.

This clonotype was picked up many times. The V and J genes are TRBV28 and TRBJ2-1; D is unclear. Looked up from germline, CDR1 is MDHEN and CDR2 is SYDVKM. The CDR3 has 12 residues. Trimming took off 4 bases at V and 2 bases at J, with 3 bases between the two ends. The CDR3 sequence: CASSSAYNEQFF. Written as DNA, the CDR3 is TGTGCCAGCAGTTCGGCCTACAATGAGCAGTTCTTC.

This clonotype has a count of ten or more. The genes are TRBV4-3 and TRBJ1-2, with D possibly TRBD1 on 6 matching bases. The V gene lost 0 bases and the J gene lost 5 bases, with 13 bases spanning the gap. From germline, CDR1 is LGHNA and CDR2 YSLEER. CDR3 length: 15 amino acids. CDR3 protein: CASSQDTGHEYGYTF. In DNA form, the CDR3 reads TGCGCCAGCAGCCAAGATACAGGGCATGAATATGGCTACACCTTC.

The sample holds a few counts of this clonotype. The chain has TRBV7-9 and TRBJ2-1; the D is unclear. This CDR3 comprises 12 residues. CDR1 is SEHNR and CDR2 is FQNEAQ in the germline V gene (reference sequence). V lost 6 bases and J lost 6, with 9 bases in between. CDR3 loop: CASRGLANEQFF. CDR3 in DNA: TGTGCCAGCAGAGGGCTGGCCAATGAGCAGTTCTTC.

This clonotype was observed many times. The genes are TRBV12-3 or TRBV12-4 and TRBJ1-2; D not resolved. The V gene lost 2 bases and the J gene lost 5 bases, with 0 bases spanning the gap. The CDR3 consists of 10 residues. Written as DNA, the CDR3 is TGTGCCAGCAGTTTATATGGCTACACCTTC. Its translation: CASSLYGYTF.

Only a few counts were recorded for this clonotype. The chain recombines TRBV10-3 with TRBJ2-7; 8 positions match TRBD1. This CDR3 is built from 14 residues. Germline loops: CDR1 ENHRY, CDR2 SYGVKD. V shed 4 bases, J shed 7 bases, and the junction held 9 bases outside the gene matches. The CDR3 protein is CAISGAGGEGEQYF. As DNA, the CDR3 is TGTGCCATCAGTGGGGCAGGGGGCGAAGGTGAGCAGTACTTC.

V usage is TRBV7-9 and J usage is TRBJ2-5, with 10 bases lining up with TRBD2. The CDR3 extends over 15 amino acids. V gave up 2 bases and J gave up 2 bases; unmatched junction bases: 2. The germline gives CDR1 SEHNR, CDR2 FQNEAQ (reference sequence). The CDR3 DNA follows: TGTGCCAGCAGCTTAACTAGCGGGGAACAAGAGACCCAGTACTTC. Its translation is CASSLTSGEQETQYF.

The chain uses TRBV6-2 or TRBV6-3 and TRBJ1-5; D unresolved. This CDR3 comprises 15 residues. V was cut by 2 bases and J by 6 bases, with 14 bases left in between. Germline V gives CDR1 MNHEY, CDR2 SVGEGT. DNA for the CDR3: TGTGCCAGCAGTTACCCACAGATGGGCGGTCAGCCCCAGCATTTT. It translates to CASSYPQMGGQPQHF.

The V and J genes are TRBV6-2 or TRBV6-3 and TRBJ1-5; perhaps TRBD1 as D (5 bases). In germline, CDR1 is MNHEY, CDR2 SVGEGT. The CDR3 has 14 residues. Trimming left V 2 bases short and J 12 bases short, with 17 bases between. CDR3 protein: CASSYNWAGRFQHF. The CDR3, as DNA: TGTGCCAGCAGTTACAATTGGGCGGGGCGGTTCCAGCATTTT.

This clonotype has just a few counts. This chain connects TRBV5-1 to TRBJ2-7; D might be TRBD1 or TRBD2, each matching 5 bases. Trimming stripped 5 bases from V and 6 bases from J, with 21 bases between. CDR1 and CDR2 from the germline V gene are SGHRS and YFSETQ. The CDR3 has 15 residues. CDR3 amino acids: CASRRPAGTAGEQYF. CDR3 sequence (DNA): TGCGCCAGCAGGCGACCCGCCGGGACGGCCGGCGAGCAGTACTTC.

Written as DNA, the CDR3 is TGTGCCAGCAGCCAAATCGGAGACCGCGACGAGCAGTACTTC. Its translation: CASSQIGDRDEQYF. The chain employs TRBV14 and TRBJ2-7; D not certain. The CDR3 runs 14 residues. V was cut by 2 bases and J by 5 bases, with 13 bases left in between. Per germline, CDR1 SGHDN and CDR2 FVKESK.

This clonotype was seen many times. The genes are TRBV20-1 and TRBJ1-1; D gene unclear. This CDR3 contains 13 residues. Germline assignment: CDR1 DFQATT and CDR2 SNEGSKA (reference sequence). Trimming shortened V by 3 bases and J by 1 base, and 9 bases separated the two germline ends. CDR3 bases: TGCAGTGCTAGTAGAACGGAGAACACTGAAGCTTTCTTT. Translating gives CSASRTENTEAFF.

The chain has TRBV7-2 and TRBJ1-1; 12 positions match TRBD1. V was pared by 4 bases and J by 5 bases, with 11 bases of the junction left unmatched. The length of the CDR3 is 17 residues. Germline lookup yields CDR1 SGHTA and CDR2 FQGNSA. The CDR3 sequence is CASSSSGTGGVRTEAFF. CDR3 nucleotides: TGTGCCAGCAGCTCATCCGGGACAGGGGGCGTTCGGACTGAAGCTTTCTTT.

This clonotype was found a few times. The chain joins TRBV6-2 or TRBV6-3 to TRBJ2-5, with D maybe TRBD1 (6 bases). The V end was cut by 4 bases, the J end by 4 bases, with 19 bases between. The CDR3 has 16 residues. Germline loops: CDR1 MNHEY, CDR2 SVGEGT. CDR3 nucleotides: TGTGCCAGCAGTTCCCACGGCGGACAGACCCTAGAGACCCAGTACTTC. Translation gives CASSSHGGQTLETQYF.

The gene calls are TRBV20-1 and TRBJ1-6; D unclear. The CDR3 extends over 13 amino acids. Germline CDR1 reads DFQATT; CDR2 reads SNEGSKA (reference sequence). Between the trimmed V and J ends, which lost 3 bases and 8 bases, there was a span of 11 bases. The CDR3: CSARDKAYSPLHF. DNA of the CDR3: TGCAGTGCTAGGGATAAGGCGTATTCACCCCTCCACTTT.

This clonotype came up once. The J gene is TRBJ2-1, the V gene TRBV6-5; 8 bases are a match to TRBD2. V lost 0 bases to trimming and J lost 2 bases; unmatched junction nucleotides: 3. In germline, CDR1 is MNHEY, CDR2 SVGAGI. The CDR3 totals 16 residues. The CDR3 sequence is CASSYSIAGTYNEQFF. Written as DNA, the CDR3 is TGTGCCAGCAGTTACTCGATAGCGGGAACCTACAATGAGCAGTTCTTC.

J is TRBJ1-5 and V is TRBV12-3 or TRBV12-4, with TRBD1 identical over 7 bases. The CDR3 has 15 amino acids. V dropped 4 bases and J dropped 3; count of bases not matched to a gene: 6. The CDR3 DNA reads TGTGCCAGCAGTTCACAGGGGTTAAACAATCAGCCCCAGCATTTT. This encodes CASSSQGLNNQPQHF.

CDR3 coding DNA: TGCAGTGCTCCTGGGACTAGCTGGGAGACCCAGTACTTC. Encoded protein: CSAPGTSWETQYF. The chain employs TRBV20-1 and TRBJ2-5, with 9 positions matching TRBD2. CDR3 size: 13 residues. After removal of 5 bases from V and 5 bases from J, the junction contained 6 bases not matched to a gene. Germline V gene lookup returns CDR1 DFQATT and CDR2 SNEGSKA (reference sequence).